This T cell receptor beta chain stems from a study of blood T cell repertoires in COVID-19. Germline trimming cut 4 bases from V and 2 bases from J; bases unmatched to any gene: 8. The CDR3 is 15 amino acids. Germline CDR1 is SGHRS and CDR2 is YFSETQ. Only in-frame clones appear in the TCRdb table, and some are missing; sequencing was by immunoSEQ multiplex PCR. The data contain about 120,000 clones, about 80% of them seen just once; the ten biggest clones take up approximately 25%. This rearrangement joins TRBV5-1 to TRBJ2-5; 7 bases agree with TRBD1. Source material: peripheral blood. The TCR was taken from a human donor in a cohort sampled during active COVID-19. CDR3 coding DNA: TGCGCCAGCAGCAGAACAGGGGCCTCACAAGAGACCCAGTACTTC. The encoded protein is CASSRTGASQETQYF.